The 21 T cell receptor beta chains presented below share a single source sample, sequenced in a study of vaccination and CD4 T cells after COVID-19. The assay that was used to sequence DNA from cultured CD4+ T cells was the Oncomine TCR Beta short-read assay. One entry per CDR3 protein results from TCRdb running MiXCR on the PCR reads. Of approximately 6,400 distinct CDR3 sequences in the sample, 48% are singletons; the top ten hold around 27%. The treatment was: roughly 10-day PBMC culture with coronavirus spike peptide pools or control peptides (ViraFEST assay). From the unexposed donor, CD4+ T cells were collected ahead of the COVID-19 pandemic (2011-2018). The antigens of these receptors remain unknown. The source material was CD4+ T cells from blood, cultured in vitro. The source of these receptors is a human donor in good health.

This clonotype is labeled as large. This rearrangement joins TRBV9 to TRBJ1-3; D might be TRBD1 (5 bases). Trimming left V 3 bases short and J 4 bases short, with 17 bases between. The CDR3 loop spans 16 amino acids. Germline assignment: CDR1 SGDLS and CDR2 YYNGEE. The CDR3 loop reads CASSEGPGMSGNTIYF. In DNA form, the CDR3 reads TGTGCCAGCAGCGAGGGGCCAGGGATGTCCGGAAACACCATATATTTT.

The rearrangement uses TRBV10-1 and TRBJ1-6; a possible D gene is TRBD1 (5 bases). CDR3 length: 13 residues. V was pared by 4 bases and J by 10 bases, with 11 bases between. CDR1 WNHNN and CDR2 SYGVQD come from the germline V gene (reference sequence). CDR3 DNA sequence: TGCGCCAGCAGTGTCCAGGGTGACTCACCCCTCCACTTT. Protein: CASSVQGDSPLHF.

The V gene is TRBV30, the J gene TRBJ2-1, with 13 bases identical to TRBD2. The ends lost 0 bases at V and 8 bases at J; junction bases unmatched: 16. The germline gives CDR1 GTSNPN, CDR2 SVGIG (reference sequence). This CDR3 comprises 19 residues. The CDR3 protein is CAWSVRRGWTSGSGYEQFF. Here the CDR3 DNA reads TGTGCCTGGAGTGTCCGCAGGGGGTGGACTAGCGGGAGTGGGTATGAGCAGTTCTTC.

The genes are TRBV7-2 and TRBJ2-7; 12 bases fit TRBD2. V lost 6 bases and J lost 3; bases outside the gene matches: 6. The CDR3 sequence is 15 residues long. Germline V gives CDR1 SGHTA, CDR2 FQGNSA. CDR3 amino acids: CASRAGTSGFYEQYF. In DNA, the CDR3 is TGTGCCAGCAGGGCCGGGACTAGCGGGTTCTACGAGCAGTACTTC.

This clonotype was observed a handful of times. V is TRBV20-1 and J is TRBJ1-1; tentatively, D is TRBD1 (5 bases). Germline loops: CDR1 DFQATT, CDR2 SNEGSKA (reference sequence). Trimming left V 2 bases short and J 6 bases short, with 13 bases between. The CDR3 totals 13 residues. Here the CDR3 DNA reads TGCAGTGCTAGAAAAATGGGGACTGCTGAAGCTTTCTTT. Residues: CSARKMGTAEAFF.

This clonotype has only a few counts. The genes are TRBV21-1 and TRBJ2-5; the table's D call TRBD2 went unverified against the DNA. TRBV21-1 is annotated as a pseudogene. CDR3 length: 16 residues. The chain's CDR3 is CASSRWGLAGAETQYF. The CDR3 DNA sequence: TGTGCCAGCAGCAGATGGGGACTAGCGGGAGCAGAGACCCAGTACTTC.

The genes are TRBV2 and TRBJ1-3; no clear D. Trimming removed 10 bases from V and 0 bases from J, with 13 bases in between. Germline V gives CDR1 SNHLY, CDR2 FYNNEI. The CDR3 sequence is 14 residues long. CDR3 sequence (DNA): TGTGCCAAGTCGACCGATTACTCTGGAAACACCATATATTTT. Residues: CAKSTDYSGNTIYF.

This clonotype appeared a few times. The chain employs TRBV19 and TRBJ1-2; 7 nucleotides align to TRBD1. CDR1 and CDR2 (germline): LNHDA, SQIVND (reference sequence). The CDR3 loop spans 13 amino acids. Trimming removed 6 bases from V and 7 bases from J; junction bases left unmatched: 8. The CDR3 DNA follows: TGTGCCAGTAGACGTCAACAGGGGTCTGGCTACACCTTC. Protein product: CASRRQQGSGYTF.

This chain links TRBV5-1 with TRBJ2-7; 9 bases map to TRBD2. Germline V gene sequence: CDR1 SGHRS, CDR2 YFSETQ. The V gene end was trimmed by 0 bases and the J gene end by 5 bases; junction bases not matched to a gene: 6. The CDR3 spans 15 residues. The CDR3 region is CASSLVLAGVNEQYF. CDR3 sequence (DNA): TGCGCCAGCAGCTTGGTGTTAGCGGGAGTCAACGAGCAGTACTTC.

The table lists this clonotype with a count of one. The rearrangement joins TRBV10-3 to TRBJ1-2; a possible D gene is TRBD1 (5 bases). The CDR3 has 14 residues. Germline V gives CDR1 ENHRY, CDR2 SYGVKD. Deletions cut 7 bases from V and 6 bases from J, with 18 bases between. The CDR3 spells CAIKGNPLVDGYTF. As DNA, the CDR3 is TGTGCCATCAAGGGGAACCCCCTAGTGGATGGCTACACCTTC.

This clonotype was recorded a few times. V usage is TRBV27 and J usage is TRBJ2-3; tentative D call: TRBD2 (6 bases). The germline V and J ends were trimmed by 6 bases and 2 bases, with 21 bases remaining between them. Germline CDR1 is MNHEY and CDR2 is SMNVEV (reference sequence). This CDR3 comprises 17 residues. The CDR3 is CASSLGSRRGHTDTQYF. CDR3 bases: TGTGCCAGCAGCCTAGGGTCTAGGAGGGGTCACACAGATACGCAGTATTTT.

The V call is TRBV7-2, the J call TRBJ1-6; unclear D gene. The CDR3 is 17 residues long. V lost 4 bases and J lost 0, with 13 bases in between. Germline V gene data show CDR1 as SGHTA and CDR2 as FQGNSA. CDR3 DNA: TGTGCCAGCAGCTCCACGACGCCGAGCTCCTATAATTCACCCCTCCACTTT. It specifies CASSSTTPSSYNSPLHF.

This clonotype was detected a few times. V and J are TRBV20-1 and TRBJ2-5, with TRBD1 as a possible D gene (5 bases). Trimming took 5 bases from V and 5 from J, leaving 24 bases between them. Germline V gene data show CDR1 as DFQATT and CDR2 as SNEGSKA (reference sequence). The length of the CDR3 is 16 residues. CDR3 sequence (DNA): TGCAGTGCTGACCTCACAGGCGGATGGGGTCAGGAGACCCAGTACTTC. It encodes CSADLTGGWGQETQYF.

This clonotype qualifies as large. The J gene is TRBJ2-3, the V gene TRBV11-3; perhaps TRBD1 as D (6 bases). The CDR3 is made up of 12 amino acids. Germline V CDR1 and CDR2: SGHNT, YENEEA. V lost 5 bases and J 6 bases, leaving 9 bases between the germline ends. The CDR3 nucleotides read TGTGCCAGCAGCGCAGGGGCCGATACGCAGTATTTT. Its protein product is CASSAGADTQYF.

This chain joins TRBV24-1 and TRBJ2-5; tentative D call: TRBD1 (5 bases). CDR1 is KGHDR and CDR2 is SFDVKD in the germline V gene. This CDR3 region has 13 residues. Between the trimmed V and J ends, which lost 5 bases and 7 bases, there was a span of 13 bases. The CDR3 DNA reads TGTGCCACCAGTGCTGCAGGGCCAGGGACCCAGTACTTC. This codes for CATSAAGPGTQYF.

V gene TRBV20-1 combines with J gene TRBJ2-7; TRBD1 matches 7 bases. The CDR3 consists of 15 residues. The V gene end was trimmed by 3 bases and the J gene end by 1 base; junction bases not matched to a gene: 9. The germline V gene encodes CDR1 DFQATT and CDR2 SNEGSKA (reference sequence). CDR3 sequence (DNA): TGCAGTGCTAGCACTACAGGGGCCAGGTCCTACGAGCAGTACTTC. Amino acid sequence: CSASTTGARSYEQYF.

This clonotype was seen a few times. The rearrangement links TRBV7-2 to TRBJ1-5; a weak D match, TRBD1 (6 bases). The CDR3 has 19 amino acids. V dropped 1 base and J dropped 6 bases, with 25 bases sitting between them. Germline CDR1 and CDR2: SGHTA and FQGNSA. The CDR3 nucleotides are TGTGCCAGCAGCTTAGATATTATCGGTATGGGGGCAATTGTTCAGCCCCAGCATTTT. Amino acids: CASSLDIIGMGAIVQPQHF.

This clonotype was seen only a few times. The rearrangement uses TRBV7-8 and TRBJ2-7; TRBD1 agrees at 7 bases. V lost 1 base and J lost 2; bases outside the gene matches: 5. The CDR3 extends over 15 amino acids. CDR1 SGHVS and CDR2 FQNEAQ come from the germline V gene. CDR3 nucleotides: TGTGCCAGCAGCTTAGAAACAGGGGCAACCTACGAGCAGTACTTC. It encodes CASSLETGATYEQYF.

The chain joins TRBV19 to TRBJ1-1, with 9 bases that match TRBD1. The CDR3 has 15 amino acids. Trimming took 5 bases from V and 6 from J; bases not matched to a gene: 10. CDR1 LNHDA and CDR2 SQIVND come from the germline V gene (reference sequence). The CDR3 sequence is CASSEDRGVVAEAFF. DNA for the CDR3: TGTGCCAGTAGTGAGGACAGGGGTGTGGTAGCTGAAGCTTTCTTT.

The chain carries TRBV7-6 and TRBJ2-7; 8 nucleotides agree with TRBD1. The CDR3 runs 15 residues. Germline V gene lookup returns CDR1 SGHVS and CDR2 FNYEAQ. V lost 0 bases to trimming and J lost 2 bases; unmatched junction nucleotides: 3. This chain's CDR3 is CASSLATGATYEQYF. The CDR3 DNA follows: TGTGCCAGCAGCTTAGCGACAGGGGCCACCTACGAGCAGTACTTC.

The CDR3 spells CASSLAMGFGYTF. CDR3 coding DNA: TGTGCCAGCAGCTTAGCGATGGGGTTTGGCTACACCTTC. V usage is TRBV7-2 and J usage is TRBJ1-2; D is undetermined. In germline, CDR1 is SGHTA, CDR2 FQGNSA. Trimming took 0 bases from V and 7 from J, leaving 9 bases between them. CDR3 length: 13 amino acids.